The next 17 T cell receptor beta chains were all read from a single sample in a study of molecular identifiers for immune sequencing clone quantification. TCRdb fed the PCR reads into MiXCR, producing one record per CDR3 protein. This sample has about 640,000 distinct CDR3 sequences, with 20% found just once. Sequencing was carried out using naive CD8+ T cells from blood, with Jurkat cell RNA spiked in. Subset defined: FACS-sorted CD8+CD4-CCR7+CD45RA+ naive T cells. These receptors were taken from a human donor in good health. Some libraries in this study had Jurkat cell RNA spiked in.

Note on this clonotype: With a much larger clone just one base away, this may be a read error. J is TRBJ2-7 and V is TRBV13, with 8 bases lining up with TRBD1. This CDR3 contains 13 residues. Germline V gene sequence: CDR1 PRHDT, CDR2 FYEKMQ (reference sequence). The CDR3 region is CASSAGQDYEQCF. As DNA, the CDR3 is TGTGCCAGCAGCGCGGGACAGGACTACGAGCAGTGCTTC.

About this clonotype itself: At one end, the junction sequence differs from germline, possibly due to a read error. The chain employs TRBV5-1 and TRBJ2-2, with TRBD2 as a possible D gene (5 bases). The CDR3 has 11 residues. The germline V gene encodes CDR1 SGHRS and CDR2 YFSETQ. Here the CDR3 DNA reads TGCGCCAGCAGCGTGACCGGGGAGCTGCTTTTT. Protein: CASSVTGELLF. The whole variable domain, remainder taken from reference TRBV5-1 and TRBJ2-2, is KAGVTQTPRYLIKTRGQQVTLSCSPISGHRSVSWYQQTPGQGLQFLFEYFSETQRNKGNFPGRFSGRQFSNSRSEMNVSTLELGDSALYLCASSVTGELLFGEGSRLTVL.

Comment on this clonotype: Since a much larger clone is just one base distant, this may be a read error. The J gene is TRBJ2-7, the V gene TRBV5-3; 11 bases match TRBD2. TRBV5-3 is recorded as an ORF, its role being uncertain. This CDR3 has 15 residues. The V segment lost 2 bases and the J segment 3 bases; nucleotides outside the gene matches: 4. CDR3 nucleotides: TGTGCCAGAAGCTTTTATACTAGCGGGAGCTACGAGCAGTACTTC. Translated: CARSFYTSGSYEQYF.

V gene TRBV2 combines with J gene TRBJ1-2; D gene unclear. The CDR3 runs 13 residues. The germline gives CDR1 SNHLY, CDR2 FYNNEI. Trimming cost V 8 bases and J 6 bases, with 16 bases left between them. CDR3 coding DNA: TGTGCCAGCCGAGGACTCCCACTCAATGGCTACACCTTC. Translation: CASRGLPLNGYTF.

The sample holds many counts of this clonotype. CDR3 nucleotide sequence: TGTGCCAGCAGCTTTAGCGGGGTGAACACAGATACGCAGTATTTT. Its translation: CASSFSGVNTDTQYF. V is TRBV7-9 and J is TRBJ2-3; 8 bases match TRBD2. The CDR3 runs 15 residues. V shed 3 bases, J shed 2 bases, and the junction held 4 bases outside the gene matches. Germline lookup yields CDR1 SEHNR and CDR2 FQNEAQ (reference sequence).

This clonotype was detected ten times or more. This chain links TRBV19 with TRBJ1-4, with a weak D call TRBD1 (5 bases). This CDR3 has 14 amino acids. Trimming removed 3 bases from V and 8 bases from J, with 13 bases in between. Germline CDR1 reads LNHDA; CDR2 reads SQIVND (reference sequence). CDR3 bases: TGTGCCAGTAGTATCAGGGAGCCAGCGGAAAAACTGTTTTTT. Its protein product is CASSIREPAEKLFF.

This clonotype was picked up many times. This chain uses TRBV2 with TRBJ2-3; D not resolved. The CDR3 consists of 16 residues. With 4 bases removed from V and 0 bases from J, the gap between germline ends came to 14 bases. The germline V gene encodes CDR1 SNHLY and CDR2 FYNNEI. This chain's CDR3 is CASSVPGGSSTDTQYF. CDR3 DNA sequence: TGTGCCAGCAGTGTGCCCGGTGGATCTAGCACAGATACGCAGTATTTT.

This clonotype is a singleton in its sample. This clone may be a read error of a much larger clone one base away. The chain couples TRBV28 to TRBJ2-7, with unresolved D. The CDR3 loop spans 11 amino acids. Germline V lookup: CDR1 MDHEN, CDR2 SYDVKM. The CDR3 loop reads CASSKGLEQHF. In DNA, the CDR3 is TGTGCCAGCAGTAAAGGGTTAGAGCAGCACTTC.

This clonotype was detected many times. The chain couples TRBV28 to TRBJ1-4; D gene uncertain. The length of the CDR3 is 16 residues. V dropped 5 bases and J dropped 0 bases, with 13 bases sitting between them. Germline V gives CDR1 MDHEN, CDR2 SYDVKM. The CDR3 DNA follows: TGTGCCAGCAGTCCGACGGAGGGAGCAACTAATGAAAAACTGTTTTTT. Protein sequence: CASSPTEGATNEKLFF.

This clonotype occurred many times. The chain links TRBV28 to TRBJ2-7; TRBD2 might be the D (5 bases). With 6 bases removed from V and 3 bases from J, the gap between germline ends came to 12 bases. Per the germline V gene, CDR1 is MDHEN and CDR2 is SYDVKM. This CDR3 contains 13 residues. In nucleotides, the CDR3 is TGTGCCAGCAGAAGGGCTAGCCACTACGAGCAGTACTTC. It specifies CASRRASHYEQYF.

On this clonotype itself: A read error may be the cause here, since a much bigger clone is one base away. The chain carries TRBV10-3 and TRBJ2-7; TRBD1 aligns across 8 bases. Per germline, CDR1 ENHRY and CDR2 SYGVKD. Unmatched junction bases numbered 7, after V lost 6 bases and J lost 3 bases. The CDR3 has 14 amino acids. The CDR3 nucleotides are TGTGCCATCAGGGACCCGGGACAGGACTACGAGCAGTACTTC. Its protein product is CAIRDPGQDYEQYF.

This clonotype showed up many times. The chain links TRBV4-3 to TRBJ1-3, with 8 bases matching TRBD1. CDR1 and CDR2 from the germline V gene are LGHNA and YSLEER. V shed 4 bases and J 3 bases; nucleotides not matched to a gene: 5. The CDR3 runs to 15 residues. This chain's CDR3 is CASSPGQGGGNTIYF. The CDR3 DNA sequence: TGCGCCAGCAGCCCAGGACAGGGCGGTGGAAACACCATATATTTT.

As regards this clonotype: This may be a read error: a much more frequent sequence differs by one nucleotide. V gene TRBV6-5 combines with J gene TRBJ1-1; D ambiguous. CDR1 is MNHEY, CDR2 SVGAGI, per germline. CDR3 size: 13 residues. This chain's CDR3 is CASGYSRDTGAFF. CDR3 nucleotides: TGTGCCAGCGGGTACAGTCGCGACACTGGAGCTTTCTTT.

There are a few counts of this clonotype. The chain carries TRBV7-9 and TRBJ1-2, with D unclear. V lost 0 bases and J lost 0, with 8 bases in between. CDR3 length equals 15 residues. CDR1 is SEHNR and CDR2 is FQNEAQ in the germline V gene (reference sequence). The CDR3 nucleotides read TGTGCCAGCAGCTTAGCGAGCGGACCTAACTATGGCTACACCTTC. It encodes CASSLASGPNYGYTF. The variable domain in full, completed from reference TRBV7-9 and TRBJ1-2, reads DTGVSQNPRHKITKRGQNVTFRCDPISEHNRLYWYRQTLGQGPEFLTYFQNEAQLEKSRLLSDRFSAERPKGSFSTLEIQRTEQGDSAMYLCASSLASGPNYGYTFGSGTRLTVV.

This clonotype was seen repeatedly, ten times or more. The CDR3: CASSSLAGGWVTDTQYF. CDR3 coding DNA: TGTGCCAGCAGTTCCCTAGCGGGGGGGTGGGTCACAGATACGCAGTATTTT. J is TRBJ2-3 and V is TRBV12-3 or TRBV12-4; 12 bases are shared with TRBD2. The CDR3 is made up of 17 amino acids. V gave up 4 bases and J gave up 2 bases; unmatched junction bases: 7.

This clonotype was counted many times. The J gene is TRBJ2-3, the V gene TRBV6-7; TRBD2 agrees at 11 bases. TRBV6-7 is filed as an ORF, its function uncertain. The V segment lost 8 bases and the J segment 0 bases; nucleotides outside the gene matches: 19. The CDR3 contains 20 residues. The CDR3 sequence: CASLARRGTSGSPSTDTQYF. The CDR3 nucleotides read TGTGCCAGCCTGGCTAGGCGCGGGACTAGCGGCAGCCCTAGCACAGATACGCAGTATTTT.

As to this clonotype: A much larger clonotype is one base distant, so this may be a read error. J is TRBJ1-6 and V is TRBV7-9; no clear D gene. The V gene's germline CDR1 is SEHNR and CDR2 FQNEAQ (reference sequence). CDR3 length: 12 amino acids. The CDR3 DNA is TGTGCCGGCAGTCCGCAAGGCTCACCCCTCCACTTT. Translating gives CAGSPQGSPLHF.